Listed below are T cell receptor beta chains from one sample, sequenced in a study of shared clonotypes between healthy human individuals. The assay was immunoSEQ multiplex PCR, and TCRdb's table has in-frame clones only and misses some. The data contain 550,000 to 850,000 clones, over 55% of them singletons. The sequencing sample was made of memory CD4+ T cells sorted from blood. Receptor source: a woman aged 25 to 39 in good health. The CDR3 runs from the conserved cysteine through the conserved F or W. A D gene is named only where the DNA matches it firmly. Where a row states a size, it is once, few, many or the class of an expanded clone; other rows omit it.

V	D	size	J	DNA	CDR3
TRBV28	TRBD1	.	TRBJ2-3	TGTGCCAGCAGGACAGGGGGGGTCACAGATACGCAGTATTTT	CASRTGGVTDTQYF
TRBV20-1	.	.	TRBJ1-2	TGCAGTGCCCCCTGGTATGGCTACACCTTC	CSAPWYGYTF
TRBV4-1	.	.	TRBJ1-4	TGCGCCAGCAGCCAACACGGGACGGGAAATGAAAAACTGTTTTTT	CASSQHGTGNEKLFF
TRBV7-2	.	once	TRBJ1-2	TGTGCCAGCAGCCAAGGAGTCTATGGCTACACCTTC	CASSQGVYGYTF
TRBV6-5	TRBD2	once	TRBJ2-1	TGTGCCAGCAGATTAGCGGGAGGAGAGTTCTTC	CASRLAGGEFF
TRBV4-1	.	once	TRBJ2-7	TGCGCCAGCAGCCCGCTCACTAGTAGTCCCACCTACGAGCAGTACTTC	CASSPLTSSPTYEQYF
TRBV28	TRBD1	.	TRBJ1-3	TGTGCCAGCAGTACCCAGACAGGGATGAGTGGAAACACCATATATTTT	CASSTQTGMSGNTIYF
TRBV7-9	TRBD2	few	TRBJ2-5	TGTGCCAGCAGCTCTCTGGGGCGGGAGGGCCTCGTGGAGACCCAGTACTTC	CASSSLGREGLVETQYF
TRBV5-4	.	.	TRBJ2-3	TGTGCCAGCAGCTTGGATAGCGACACAGATACGCAGTATTTT	CASSLDSDTDTQYF
TRBV28	.	.	TRBJ2-5	TGTGCCAGCAGACCGACAGTGGAAGAGACCCAGTACTTC	CASRPTVEETQYF
TRBV2	.	.	TRBJ1-1	TGTGCCAGCAGTCCCCTCGGGGGGATAGGGAACACTGAAGCTTTCTTT	CASSPLGGIGNTEAFF
TRBV5-1	TRBD2	.	TRBJ2-3	TGCGCCAGCAGCTTGGAGGGCGGGAGGTTATCAGATACGCAGTATTTT	CASSLEGGRLSDTQYF
TRBV6-1	.	once	TRBJ1-5	TGTGCCAGCGGTGGACAGAGCAATCAGCCCCAGCATTTT	CASGGQSNQPQHF
TRBV28	TRBD1	.	TRBJ2-7	TGTGCCAGCAGCCCGAACAGGGGTTGGGAGCAGTACTTC	CASSPNRGWEQYF
TRBV11-2	.	few	TRBJ2-1	TGTGCCAGCCGCCTAAGCGAGGGGGGGAGGTACAATGAGCAGTTCTTC	CASRLSEGGRYNEQFF
TRBV27	.	.	TRBJ2-5	TGTGCCAGCAGTTTATCGTGGGCAGCGAAGGAGACCCAGTACTTC	CASSLSWAAKETQYF
TRBV5-1	.	.	TRBJ1-1	TGCGCCAGCAGCTGGGGGGTCGTCGGCACTGAAGCTTTCTTT	CASSWGVVGTEAFF
TRBV4-2	.	.	TRBJ2-1	TGTGCCAGCAGCCAAGCCGGAGGCGGGACCTACAATGAGCAGTTCTTC	CASSQAGGGTYNEQFF
TRBV6-6	.	.	TRBJ1-5	TGTGCCAGCAGTTTCATGGAGGGGGGCCAGCCCCAGCATTTT	CASSFMEGGQPQHF
TRBV5-8	TRBD1	many	TRBJ1-1	TGTGCCAGCAGTAGGCCGACAGGGACCGATTTGAACACTGAAGCTTTCTTT	CASSRPTGTDLNTEAFF
TRBV4-2	.	once	TRBJ1-2	TGTGCCAGCAGCCAGGGCACGGGCAATTATGGCTACACCTTC	CASSQGTGNYGYTF
TRBV10-3	.	.	TRBJ2-7	TGTGCCATCAGTGGTAAAGGACGGAGCTACGAGCAGTACTTC	CAISGKGRSYEQYF
TRBV30	.	few	TRBJ1-3	TGTGCCTGGAGTGTAAAGGGGCTCCTCTCCGGAAACACCATATATTTT	CAWSVKGLLSGNTIYF
TRBV9	TRBD2	.	TRBJ2-2	TGTGCCAGCAGCGGGACCCCGGGACTAGCGGGCCCGAACACCGGGGAGCTGTTTTTT	CASSGTPGLAGPNTGELFF
TRBV6-1	TRBD2	.	TRBJ2-7	TGTGCCAGCAGTTTACTAGCGGGGAACTACGAGCAGTACTTC	CASSLLAGNYEQYF
TRBV5-4	TRBD2	.	TRBJ2-3	TGTGCCAGCAGGGGGGGACTAGCGGGTGGAGATACGCAGTATTTT	CASRGGLAGGDTQYF
TRBV11-2	.	.	TRBJ1-1	TGTGCCAGCAGGGGTCTTCGTAATGTAAAAGCTTTCTTT	CASRGLRNVKAFF
TRBV6-5	.	once	TRBJ2-1	TGTGCCAGCAGTTACTCGCGACAGCACAATGAGCAGTTCTTC	CASSYSRQHNEQFF
TRBV5-1	.	.	TRBJ1-1	TGCGCCAGCAGCTTGGACAGGGAGGGAACTGAAGCTTTCTTT	CASSLDREGTEAFF
TRBV21-1	.	.	TRBJ2-7	TGTGCCAGCAGCACCAGTCCGGGACTAGCGGATCCCTACGAGCAGTACTTC	CASSTSPGLADPYEQYF
TRBV5-1	TRBD1	.	TRBJ2-7	TGCGCCAGCAGCTTCCGGGACAGGCCCTACGAGCAGTACTTC	CASSFRDRPYEQYF
TRBV7-2	.	.	TRBJ2-6	TGTGCCAGCAGCCTCCCCGGGGCCAACGTCCTGACTTTC	CASSLPGANVLTF
TRBV7-9	.	few	TRBJ1-1	TGTGCCAGCAGCTTCGGTTTTACTGAAGCTTTCTTT	CASSFGFTEAFF
TRBV29-1	TRBD1	.	TRBJ2-7	TGCAGCGTTGTTCCGGGACAGGTCCCACACGAGCAGTACTTC	CSVVPGQVPHEQYF
TRBV19	TRBD1	once	TRBJ1-2	TGTGCCAGTAGTATCACAGGGGGCGCGGGCTATGGCTACACCTTC	CASSITGGAGYGYTF
TRBV2	TRBD1	few	TRBJ2-7	TGTGCCAGCCAAAAGGACAGGCCTACCTCCTACGAGCAGTACTTC	CASQKDRPTSYEQYF
TRBV7-3	TRBD2	.	TRBJ2-5	TGTGCCAGCAGCCCCATTCTAGCGGGAGGCTGGGAGACCCAGTACTTC	CASSPILAGGWETQYF
TRBV6-5	.	.	TRBJ2-7	TGTGCCAGCAGCCCGAGCTCCTACGAGCAGTACTTC	CASSPSSYEQYF
TRBV18	.	.	TRBJ2-7	TGTGCCAGCTCACCATCAAGCGGCTACGAGCAGTACTTC	CASSPSSGYEQYF
TRBV28	.	few	TRBJ1-1	TGTGCCAGCAGTTTAGGTGAGGGACGGGCTGAAGCTTTCTTT	CASSLGEGRAEAFF
TRBV28	.	.	TRBJ2-2	TGTGCCAGCAGTAACTTCGGACAGTCAAGGGCCGGGGAGCTGTTTTTT	CASSNFGQSRAGELFF